This T cell receptor (beta chain) was identified in a study of cytomegalovirus exposure and HLA in healthy donors. About the study: The 600 to 800 first-cohort repertoires shared a platform with the roughly 120 validation repertoires, as reported in a later analysis.

The CDR3 totals 13 residues. Trimming at V came to 5 bases and at J to 2 bases, leaving 1 base not matched to a gene. Germline-derived CDR1 and CDR2 are SNHLY and FYNNEI. Details on this clone: Its target is unknown.

TCRdb's table, derived via immunoSEQ multiplex PCR, lists solely in-frame clones and lacks some. Seen here are about 98,000 clones, around nine tenths observed once, and the top ten hold 3.9%. Study observations and caveats: Cytomegalovirus association was assigned to under 200 TCR beta chains. Testing in vitro showed a few CMV-associated chains specific for CMV antigens.

Material for sequencing was PBMCs. The chain is built from TRBV2 and TRBJ2-7; 9 bases agree with TRBD1. The sequence was collected from a woman aged 25 to 39 in good health and CMV-seronegative. This CDR3 is CASSRQGAYEQYF. In DNA, the CDR3 is TGTGCCAGCAGTAGACAGGGGGCCTACGAGCAGTACTTC.